The text below deals with one T cell receptor beta chain. What it recognizes is unknown. The sample comes from a study of T cell responses to AZD1222 COVID-19 vaccine. Points from the study as a whole: Donors were chiefly white British, with a greater number of females, and clonal diversity was perhaps underestimated. Seropositive status at baseline applied to only five to seven AZD1222 recipients. Repertoires were obtained solely post-peak T cell response.

This CDR3 spans 14 amino acids. The ends were cut back, 2 bases at V and 3 bases at J, with 9 bases in the middle. Profiling relied on immunoSEQ multiplex PCR, and the TCRdb table lists in-frame clones only, not all of them. The repertoire has some 100,000 clones, roughly 90% of them found once; the top ten carry roughly 13%. This chain joins TRBV5-7 and TRBJ1-5; perhaps TRBD1 as D (5 bases). Being an ORF, TRBV5-7 has a function that is uncertain. The material was peripheral blood, obtained on day 0 of MenACWY control vaccination. The sequence came from an adult in good health. CDR3 residues: CASSFRGSNQPQHF. CDR3 nucleotide sequence: TGTGCCAGCAGCTTTCGGGGGTCCAATCAGCCCCAGCATTTT.